This T cell receptor beta chain was recovered during a study of beta chain features in type 1 diabetes. The sequenced template was cDNA made from the entire isolated RNA. Clones were read by immunoSEQ multiplex PCR, and TCRdb kept only the in-frame ones, dropping some. The sample consists of about 340,000 clones, 7.5% to 9% of them appearing once. This clone showed up just a few times. V lost 4 bases to trimming and J lost 1 base; unmatched junction nucleotides: 7. Germline CDR1 SGHRS, CDR2 YFSETQ. CDR3 length: 15 amino acids. This sequence originates from a woman under 30 in good health. The V call is TRBV5-1, the J call TRBJ2-7; TRBD2 aligns across 8 bases. Sequenced: central memory CD4+ T cells from blood. CDR3 DNA sequence: TGCGCCAGCAGCCCCAGAGCGGGAGATTCCTACGAGCAGTACTTC. Amino acid sequence: CASSPRAGDSYEQYF.